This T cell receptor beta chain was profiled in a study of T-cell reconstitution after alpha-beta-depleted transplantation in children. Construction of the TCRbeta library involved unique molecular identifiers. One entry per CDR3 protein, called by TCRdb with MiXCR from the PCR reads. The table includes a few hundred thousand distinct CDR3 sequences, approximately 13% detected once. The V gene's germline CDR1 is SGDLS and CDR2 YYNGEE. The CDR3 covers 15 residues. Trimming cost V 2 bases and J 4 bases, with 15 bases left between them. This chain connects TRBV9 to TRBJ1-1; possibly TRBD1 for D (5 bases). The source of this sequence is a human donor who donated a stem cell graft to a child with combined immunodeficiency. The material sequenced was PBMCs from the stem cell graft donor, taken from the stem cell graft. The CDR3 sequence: CASSVGPGGGTEAFF. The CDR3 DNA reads TGTGCCAGCAGCGTTGGCCCGGGCGGGGGCACTGAAGCTTTCTTT.